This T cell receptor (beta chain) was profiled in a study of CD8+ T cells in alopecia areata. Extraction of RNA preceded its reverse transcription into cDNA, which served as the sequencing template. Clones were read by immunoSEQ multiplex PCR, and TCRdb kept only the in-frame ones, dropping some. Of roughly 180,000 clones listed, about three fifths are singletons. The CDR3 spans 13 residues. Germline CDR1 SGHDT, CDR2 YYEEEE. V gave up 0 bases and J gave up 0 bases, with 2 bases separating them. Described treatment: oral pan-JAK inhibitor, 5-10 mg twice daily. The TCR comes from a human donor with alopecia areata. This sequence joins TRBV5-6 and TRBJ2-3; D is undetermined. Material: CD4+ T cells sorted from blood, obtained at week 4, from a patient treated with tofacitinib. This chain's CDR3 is CASSLGSTDTQYF. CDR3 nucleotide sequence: TGTGCCAGCAGCTTGGGCAGCACAGATACGCAGTATTTT.